The 15 T cell receptor beta chains given below trace back to one sample, sequenced in a study of OX40 agonist ivuxolimab in advanced cancers. Receptors were amplified or captured by the immunoSEQ multiplex PCR assay. What TCRdb holds here is the immuneACCESS table cut down to in-frame rearrangements. Part of the clones is not present; checked against another copy, under half of the missing clones reflect an unresolved V gene, and the others are unexplained. The sample table lists some 120,000 clones, around 92% of them with a count of one. The top ten hold roughly 0.85% of the sample. This material consisted of CD4+ or CD8+ T cells sorted from blood, taken in a trial of the OX40 agonist ivuxolimab. The receptors shown here come from an adult with an advanced solid tumor such as melanoma, head and neck, liver or kidney cancer.

The J gene is TRBJ2-2, the V gene TRBV5-1; TRBD1 is a possible D gene (6 bases). The CDR3 is made up of 16 amino acids. Germline CDR1 is SGHRS and CDR2 is YFSETQ. The ends were cut back, 4 bases at V and 4 bases at J, with 17 bases in the middle. The DNA for the CDR3 is TGCGCCAGCAGCGGGGGCCGGCCGGGGCTCACCGGGGAGCTGTTTTTT. Protein sequence: CASSGGRPGLTGELFF.

The genes are TRBV11-3 and TRBJ2-1, with TRBD2 identical over 7 bases. The CDR3 sequence is 16 residues long. The V segment lost 3 bases and the J segment 5 bases; nucleotides outside the gene matches: 10. Germline assignment: CDR1 SGHNT and CDR2 YENEEA. In DNA form, the CDR3 reads TGTGCCAGCAGCTTGCATGATCCGGGACTAAACAATGAGCAGTTCTTC. Translating gives CASSLHDPGLNNEQFF.

The CDR3 region has the DNA TGTGCCTGGAGTGCGACAGGGCAAGAGACCCAGTACTTC. It specifies CAWSATGQETQYF. The gene calls are TRBV30 and TRBJ2-5; 7 positions agree with TRBD1. V shed 1 base, J shed 2 bases, and the junction held 1 base outside the gene matches. This CDR3 region has 13 residues. Germline V gives CDR1 GTSNPN, CDR2 SVGIG (reference sequence).

This clone has only one observation. The gene calls are TRBV30 and TRBJ1-1; D is ambiguous. Trimming stripped 2 bases from V and 4 bases from J, with 8 bases between. From germline, CDR1 is GTSNPN and CDR2 SVGIG (reference sequence). This CDR3 is 12 amino acids long. The CDR3 spells CAWSPGSTEAFF. The DNA of the CDR3 is TGTGCCTGGAGTCCGGGGAGCACTGAAGCTTTCTTT.

The V call is TRBV30, the J call TRBJ2-7; 9 bases are shared with TRBD2. Germline V gene lookup returns CDR1 GTSNPN and CDR2 SVGIG (reference sequence). J lost 5 bases, V lost 3 bases, and 17 bases had no gene match. The CDR3 loop spans 17 amino acids. The CDR3 sequence is CAWRGGSLRGGRDEQYF. As DNA, the CDR3 is TGTGCCTGGAGGGGGGGCTCTCTGCGGGGGGGGCGAGACGAGCAGTACTTC.

The gene calls are TRBV7-9 and TRBJ1-2, with D maybe TRBD1 (6 bases). The V end was cut by 1 base, the J end by 2 bases, with 14 bases between. The CDR3 consists of 16 residues. The germline CDR1 and CDR2 sequences are SEHNR and FQNEAQ (reference sequence). As DNA, the CDR3 is TGTGCCAGCAGCTTAGGGACGGGGGCGCAGAACTATGGCTACACCTTC. This translates into CASSLGTGAQNYGYTF.

CDR3 sequence reads: CASSYLQGPMNTEAFF. The CDR3 nucleotides are TGTGCCAGCAGTTACCTACAGGGCCCAATGAACACTGAAGCTTTCTTT. The rearrangement joins TRBV6-6 to TRBJ1-1; D might be TRBD1 (6 bases). CDR3 length: 16 residues. Germline V gene data show CDR1 as MNHNY and CDR2 as SVGAGI (reference sequence). V was shortened by 2 bases and J by 0 bases, with 13 bases between the two germline ends.

The rearrangement uses TRBV18 and TRBJ1-5; D possibly corresponds to TRBD1 (5 bases). The V end lost 3 bases, the J end lost 6 bases, and 18 bases lay between the germline ends. CDR1 is KGHSH, CDR2 LQKENI, per germline. There are 16 residues in the CDR3. This CDR3 reads CASSPREQGSGQPQHF. As DNA, the CDR3 is TGTGCCAGCTCACCTCGGGAGCAGGGCTCCGGTCAGCCCCAGCATTTT. The variable domain in full, completed from reference TRBV18 and TRBJ1-5, reads NAGVMQNPRHLVRRRGQEARLRCSPMKGHSHVYWYRQLPEEGLKFMVYLQKENIIDESGMPKERFSAEFPKEGPSILRIQQVVRGDSAAYFCASSPREQGSGQPQHFGDGTRLSIL.

The V call is TRBV15, the J call TRBJ2-6; the match to TRBD1 covers 8 bases. Losses at the gene ends were 0 bases for V and 2 bases for J; bases not matched to a gene: 0. The CDR3 covers 16 residues. Looked up from germline, CDR1 is LNHNV and CDR2 is YYDKDF (reference sequence). The CDR3 nucleotides read TGTGCCACCAGCAGAGACAGGGGGCCTGGGGCCAACGTCCTGACTTTC. As protein: CATSRDRGPGANVLTF.

This clone was seen once. The chain links TRBV11-3 to TRBJ2-1, with a possible D match to TRBD2 (6 bases). V was clipped by 0 bases and J by 5 bases, with 11 bases between them. Germline-derived CDR1 and CDR2 are SGHNT and YENEEA. The CDR3 sequence is 15 residues long. The CDR3 loop reads CASSLDGGKHNEQFF. The CDR3 DNA is TGTGCCAGCAGCTTAGATGGCGGGAAACACAATGAGCAGTTCTTC. Filled out from reference TRBV11-3 and TRBJ2-1, the complete variable domain reads EAGVVQSPRYKIIEKKQPVAFWCNPISGHNTLYWYLQNLGQGPELLIRYENEEAVDDSQLPKDRFSAERLKGVDSTLKIQPAELGDSAVYLCASSLDGGKHNEQFFGPGTRLTVL.

This clone occurred once. This chain connects TRBV5-4 to TRBJ1-1, with 8 bases fitting TRBD1. The CDR3 has 15 amino acids. CDR1 and CDR2 from the germline V gene are SGHNT and YYREEE (reference sequence). The junction had 9 bases not matched to a gene; V was cut back by 3 bases and J by 5 bases. CDR3 coding DNA: TGTGCCAGCAGCTCGATGCAGGGGGCAGATACTGAAGCTTTCTTT. This sequence encodes CASSSMQGADTEAFF.

The rearrangement uses TRBV19 and TRBJ1-2; 9 nucleotides align to TRBD1. Germline CDR1 and CDR2: LNHDA and SQIVND (reference sequence). V lost 5 bases, J lost 9 bases, and 4 bases stayed unmatched. This CDR3 is 12 amino acids long. Here the CDR3 DNA reads TGTGCCAGTAGTCACAGGGGGCTCAGCTACACCTTC. It codes for CASSHRGLSYTF. The full variable domain, rest sourced from reference TRBV19 and TRBJ1-2, is DGGITQSPKYLFRKEGQNVTLSCEQNLNHDAMYWYRQDPGQGLRLIYYSQIVNDFQKGDIAEGYSVSREKKESFPLTVTSAQKNPTAFYLCASSHRGLSYTFGSGTRLTVV.

The chain recombines TRBV19 with TRBJ1-5; a possible D gene is TRBD1 (5 bases). Germline V gene lookup returns CDR1 LNHDA and CDR2 SQIVND (reference sequence). This CDR3 has 14 amino acids. V was cut by 1 base and J by 5 bases, with 9 bases left in between. For the CDR3, the DNA is TGTGCCAGTAGTATAGGACAGAGCTATCAGCCCCAGCATTTT. Protein sequence: CASSIGQSYQPQHF.

The chain links TRBV2 to TRBJ2-5; 8 bases line up with TRBD1. V trimming: 6 bases; J trimming: 11 bases; junction bases outside the gene matches: 17. Looked up from germline, CDR1 is SNHLY and CDR2 is FYNNEI. The CDR3 runs to 15 residues. CDR3 DNA sequence: TGTGCCAGCAGCAGATCCGGGACAGGAGAGAGGTCGCAGTACTTC. As protein: CASSRSGTGERSQYF.

The rearrangement uses TRBV6-5 and TRBJ2-7; D gene ambiguous. Trimming stripped 5 bases from V and 6 bases from J, with 17 bases between. The CDR3 runs 14 residues. Germline CDR1 reads MNHEY; CDR2 reads SVGAGI. The CDR3 sequence is CASSERPRYSEQYF. CDR3 nucleotide sequence: TGTGCCAGCAGTGAACGCCCTCGTTATTCCGAGCAGTACTTC.